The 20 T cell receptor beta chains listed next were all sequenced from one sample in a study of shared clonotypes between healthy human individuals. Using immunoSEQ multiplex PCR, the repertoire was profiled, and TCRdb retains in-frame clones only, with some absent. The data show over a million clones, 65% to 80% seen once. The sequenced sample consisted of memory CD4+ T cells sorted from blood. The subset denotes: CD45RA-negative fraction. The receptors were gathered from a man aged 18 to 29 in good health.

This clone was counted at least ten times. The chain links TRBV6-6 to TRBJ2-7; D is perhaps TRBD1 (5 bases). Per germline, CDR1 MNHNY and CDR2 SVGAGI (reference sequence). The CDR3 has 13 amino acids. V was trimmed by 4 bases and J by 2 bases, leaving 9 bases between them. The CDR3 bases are TGTGCCAGCAGTTTACAGGAAACCTACGAGCAGTACTTC. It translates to CASSLQETYEQYF.

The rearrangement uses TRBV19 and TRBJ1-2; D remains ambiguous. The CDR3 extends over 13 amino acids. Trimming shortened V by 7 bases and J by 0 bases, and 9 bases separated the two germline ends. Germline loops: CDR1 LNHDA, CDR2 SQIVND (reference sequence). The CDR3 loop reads CASTRKPNYGYTF. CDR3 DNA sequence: TGTGCCAGTACACGGAAGCCTAACTATGGCTACACCTTC.

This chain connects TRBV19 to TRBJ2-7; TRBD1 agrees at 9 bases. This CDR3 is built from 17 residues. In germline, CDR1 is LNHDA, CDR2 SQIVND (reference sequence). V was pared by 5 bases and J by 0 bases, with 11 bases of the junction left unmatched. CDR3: CASSAPGTGKASYEQYF. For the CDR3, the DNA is TGTGCCAGTAGTGCCCCTGGGACAGGGAAAGCCTCCTACGAGCAGTACTTC.

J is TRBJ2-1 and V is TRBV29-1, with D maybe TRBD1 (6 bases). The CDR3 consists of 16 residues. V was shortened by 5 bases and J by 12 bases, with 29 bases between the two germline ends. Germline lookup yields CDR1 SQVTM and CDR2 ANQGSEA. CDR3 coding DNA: TGCAGCGTTACCGGGACATCCCTCGTCCTAAATGTGGGGCAGTTCTTC. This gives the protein CSVTGTSLVLNVGQFF.

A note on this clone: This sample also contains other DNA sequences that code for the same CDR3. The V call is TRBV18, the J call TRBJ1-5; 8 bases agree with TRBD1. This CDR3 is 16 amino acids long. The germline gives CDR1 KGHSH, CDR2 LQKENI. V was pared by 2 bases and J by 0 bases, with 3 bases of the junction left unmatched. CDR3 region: CASSPSGTGSNQPQHF. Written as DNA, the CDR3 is TGTGCCAGCTCACCATCCGGGACAGGTAGCAATCAGCCCCAGCATTTT.

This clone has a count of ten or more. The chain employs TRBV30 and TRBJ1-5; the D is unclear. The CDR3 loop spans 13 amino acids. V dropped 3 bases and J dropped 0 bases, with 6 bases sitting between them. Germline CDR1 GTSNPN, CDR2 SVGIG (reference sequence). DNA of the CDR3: TGTGCCTGGAGCCCAGTTAGCAATCAGCCCCAGCATTTT. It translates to CAWSPVSNQPQHF.

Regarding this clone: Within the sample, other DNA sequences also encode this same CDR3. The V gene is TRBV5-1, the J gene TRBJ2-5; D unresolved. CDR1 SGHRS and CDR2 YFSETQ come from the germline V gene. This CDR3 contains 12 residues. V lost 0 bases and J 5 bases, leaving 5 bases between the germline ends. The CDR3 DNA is TGCGCCAGCAGCTTGGCCAGGGAGACCCAGTACTTC. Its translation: CASSLARETQYF.

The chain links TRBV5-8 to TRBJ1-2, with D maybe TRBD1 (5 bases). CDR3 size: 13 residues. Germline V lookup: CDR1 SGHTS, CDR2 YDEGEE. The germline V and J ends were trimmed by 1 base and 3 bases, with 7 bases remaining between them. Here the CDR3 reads CASSLRGDYGYTF. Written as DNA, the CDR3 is TGTGCCAGCAGCTTGAGGGGAGACTATGGCTACACCTTC.

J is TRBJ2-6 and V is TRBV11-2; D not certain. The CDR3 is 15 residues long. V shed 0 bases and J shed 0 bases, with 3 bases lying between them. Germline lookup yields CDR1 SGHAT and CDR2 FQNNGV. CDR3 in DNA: TGTGCCAGCAGCTTAGACAGCTCTGGGGCCAACGTCCTGACTTTC. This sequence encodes CASSLDSSGANVLTF. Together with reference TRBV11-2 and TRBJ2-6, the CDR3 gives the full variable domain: EAGVAQSPRYKIIEKRQSVAFWCNPISGHATLYWYQQILGQGPKLLIQFQNNGVVDDSQLPKDRFSAERLKGVDSTLKIQPAKLEDSAVYLCASSLDSSGANVLTFGAGSRLTVL.

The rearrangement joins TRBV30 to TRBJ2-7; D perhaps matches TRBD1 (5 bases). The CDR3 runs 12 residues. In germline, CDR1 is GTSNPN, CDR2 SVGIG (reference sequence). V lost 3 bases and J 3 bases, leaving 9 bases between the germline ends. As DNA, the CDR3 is TGTGCCTGGAGCCAGGGATACTACGAGCAGTACTTC. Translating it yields CAWSQGYYEQYF. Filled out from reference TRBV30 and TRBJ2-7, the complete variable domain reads SQTIHQWPATLVQPVGSPLSLECTVEGTSNPNLYWYRQAAGRGLQLLFYSVGIGQISSEVPQNLSASRPQDRQFILSSKKLLLSDSGFYLCAWSQGYYEQYFGPGTRLTVT.

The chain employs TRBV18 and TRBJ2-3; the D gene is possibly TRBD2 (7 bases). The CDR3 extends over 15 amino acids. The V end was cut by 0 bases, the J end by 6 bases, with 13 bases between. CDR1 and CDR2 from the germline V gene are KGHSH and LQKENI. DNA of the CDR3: TGTGCCAGCTCACCACCTGGCGGGGGCGGTGATACGCAGTATTTT. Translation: CASSPPGGGGDTQYF.

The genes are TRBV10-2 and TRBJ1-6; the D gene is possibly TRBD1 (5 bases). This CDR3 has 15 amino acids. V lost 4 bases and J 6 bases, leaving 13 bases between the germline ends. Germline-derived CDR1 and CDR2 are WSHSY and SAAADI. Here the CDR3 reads CASSGDGTANSPLHF. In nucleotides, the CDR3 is TGCGCCAGCAGTGGGGACGGGACGGCTAATTCACCCCTCCACTTT.

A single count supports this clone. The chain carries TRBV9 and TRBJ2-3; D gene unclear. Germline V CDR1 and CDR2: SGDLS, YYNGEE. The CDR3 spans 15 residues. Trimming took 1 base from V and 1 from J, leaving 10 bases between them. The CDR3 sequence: CASSVRASGTDTQYF. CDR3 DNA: TGTGCCAGCAGCGTAAGGGCCTCGGGCACAGATACGCAGTATTTT.

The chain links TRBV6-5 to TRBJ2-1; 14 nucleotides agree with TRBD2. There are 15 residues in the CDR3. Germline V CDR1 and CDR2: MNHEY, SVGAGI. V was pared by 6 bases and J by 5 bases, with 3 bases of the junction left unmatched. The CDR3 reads CASSGTSGSHNEQFF. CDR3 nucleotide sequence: TGTGCCAGCAGCGGGACTAGCGGGAGCCACAATGAGCAGTTCTTC.

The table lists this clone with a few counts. The CDR3 DNA follows: TGTGCCAGCAGCTACCGACAGGGGGGCCTCTCAGATACGCAGTATTTT. It translates to CASSYRQGGLSDTQYF. The V call is TRBV13, the J call TRBJ2-3, with TRBD1 matching over 9 bases. V was clipped by 4 bases and J by 4 bases; unmatched bases: 9. The CDR3 contains 16 residues. Per the germline V gene, CDR1 is PRHDT and CDR2 is FYEKMQ (reference sequence).

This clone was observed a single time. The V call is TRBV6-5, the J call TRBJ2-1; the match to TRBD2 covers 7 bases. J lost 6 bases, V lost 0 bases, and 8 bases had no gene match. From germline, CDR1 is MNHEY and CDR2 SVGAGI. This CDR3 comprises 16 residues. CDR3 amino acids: CASSYSPGRVGNEQFF. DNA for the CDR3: TGTGCCAGCAGTTACTCCCCGGGGAGGGTTGGCAATGAGCAGTTCTTC.

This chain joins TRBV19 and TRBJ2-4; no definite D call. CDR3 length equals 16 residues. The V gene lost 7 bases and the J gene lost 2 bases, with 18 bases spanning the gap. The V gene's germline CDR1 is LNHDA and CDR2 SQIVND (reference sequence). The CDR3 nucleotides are TGTGCCAGTACCCACGCAGAGCTTGGGCCCAAAAACATTCAGTACTTC. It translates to CASTHAELGPKNIQYF.

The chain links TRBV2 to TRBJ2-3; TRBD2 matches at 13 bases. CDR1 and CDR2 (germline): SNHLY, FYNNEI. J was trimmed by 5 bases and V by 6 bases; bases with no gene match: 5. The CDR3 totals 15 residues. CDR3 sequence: CASRAGLAGLDTQYF. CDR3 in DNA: TGTGCCAGCAGGGCGGGACTAGCGGGGTTAGATACGCAGTATTTT.

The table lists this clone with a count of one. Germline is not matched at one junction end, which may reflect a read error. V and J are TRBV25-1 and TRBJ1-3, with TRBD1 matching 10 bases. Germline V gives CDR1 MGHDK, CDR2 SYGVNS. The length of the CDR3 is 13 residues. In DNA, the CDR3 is TGTGCCAGCGGACAGGGGGGTGGAAACACCACATATTTT. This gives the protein CASGQGGGNTTYF.

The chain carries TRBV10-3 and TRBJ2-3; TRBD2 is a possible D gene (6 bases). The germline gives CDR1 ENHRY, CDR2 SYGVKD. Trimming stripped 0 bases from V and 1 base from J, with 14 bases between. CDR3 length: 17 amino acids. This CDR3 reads CAISESGGRGRTDTQYF. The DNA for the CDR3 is TGTGCCATCAGTGAGTCAGGAGGGCGGGGTCGCACAGATACGCAGTATTTT.